The rows below give T cell receptor beta chains drawn from one sample of a study of T-cell reconstitution after alpha-beta-depleted transplantation in children. One entry per CDR3 protein results from TCRdb running MiXCR on the PCR reads. The table shows over 400,000 distinct CDR3 sequences, with approximately 12% occurring only once. Source: PBMCs from the stem cell graft donor, taken from the stem cell graft. Receptors were obtained from a human donor who donated a stem cell graft to a child with combined immunodeficiency. Each CDR3 is given with its conserved first and last residue. A D gene is named only where the DNA matches it firmly. Clone size, where shown, is once, few, many, or a class for clones that have expanded.

D	J	size	V	CDR3	DNA
.	TRBJ2-1	many	TRBV7-9	CASSFTGSYNEQFF	TGTGCCAGCAGCTTTACAGGGTCCTACAATGAGCAGTTCTTC
.	TRBJ2-7	few	TRBV2	CASRSNPFSYEQYF	TGTGCCAGCAGGAGTAACCCCTTTTCCTACGAGCAGTACTTC
TRBD2	TRBJ2-1	many	TRBV5-1	CASSRQTSGSYNEQFF	TGCGCCAGCAGCAGACAGACTAGCGGCTCCTACAATGAGCAGTTCTTC
.	TRBJ1-5	.	TRBV7-8	CASSPRAQGRHQPQHF	TGTGCCAGCAGTCCAAGGGCCCAGGGGCGTCATCAGCCCCAGCATTTT
.	TRBJ1-6	.	TRBV7-6	CASSLGSGVWSPLHF	TGTGCCAGCAGCTTAGGGTCCGGGGTTTGGTCACCCCTCCACTTT
TRBD1	TRBJ1-1	few	TRBV3-1	CASSQDGTVGSFRDLGAEAFF	TGTGCCAGCAGCCAAGATGGGACAGTCGGCAGCTTCCGGGACCTCGGCGCTGAAGCTTTCTTT
.	TRBJ2-7	few	TRBV18	CASSRGASAGEQYF	TGTGCCAGCTCCCGGGGTGCGAGCGCTGGCGAGCAGTACTTC
.	TRBJ2-1	.	TRBV5-1	CASSLAGASSYNEQFF	TGCGCCAGCAGCTTGGCCGGCGCGAGCTCCTACAATGAGCAGTTCTTC
.	TRBJ2-7	.	TRBV25-1	CASSGGSEQYF	TGTGCCAGCAGTGGTGGGTCCGAGCAGTACTTC
.	TRBJ2-1	few	TRBV7-8	CASSLGGVFNEQFF	TGTGCCAGCAGCTTAGGTGGGGTGTTCAATGAGCAGTTCTTC
TRBD1	TRBJ2-5	few	TRBV12-3/TRBV12-4	CASRGQVQETQYF	TGTGCCAGCAGGGGACAGGTTCAAGAGACCCAGTACTTC
TRBD2	TRBJ2-1	.	TRBV20-1	CSAYRTSGKGEQFF	TGCAGTGCTTACCGGACTAGCGGGAAAGGGGAGCAGTTCTTC
.	TRBJ2-3	.	TRBV12-3/TRBV12-4	CASSPTGLTTKYF	TGTGCCAGCAGTCCCACAGGGCTCACCACCAAGTATTTT
TRBD2	TRBJ2-5	.	TRBV28	CASRGLAGTVGTQYF	TGTGCCAGCAGGGGACTAGCGGGGACTGTTGGGACCCAGTACTTC
.	TRBJ2-4	many	TRBV27	CASSLNREDIQYF	TGTGCCAGCAGTTTGAACAGGGAGGACATTCAGTACTTC